This T cell receptor beta chain is drawn from a study of T cell responses to AZD1222 COVID-19 vaccine. Findings of the study overall: Researchers took repertoire samples only after the peak T cell response had come.

The CDR3 totals 17 residues. In germline, CDR1 is SGHVS, CDR2 FQNEAQ. V lost 1 base to trimming and J lost 2 bases, with 15 bases between them. Comments on this clone: The target antigen is unknown.

Data came from immunoSEQ multiplex PCR; TCRdb stores just in-frame clones and leaves some out. Of 95,000 to 150,000 clones in the sample, about 85% were seen once. The rearrangement links TRBV7-8 to TRBJ1-3; D is unclear. This specimen was peripheral blood, taken on day 0 of AZD1222 vaccination. This sequence was found in an adult in good health. The CDR3 loop reads CASSLVVGRKTGNTIYF. The CDR3 DNA sequence: TGTGCCAGCAGCTTAGTAGTTGGGCGCAAAACTGGAAACACCATATATTTT.